A selection of T cell receptor beta chains follows, all from one sample in a study of blood T cell repertoires in COVID-19. TCRdb's table, derived via immunoSEQ multiplex PCR, lists solely in-frame clones and lacks some. The sample shows about 98,000 clones, about nine tenths of them seen only once. The sample consisted of peripheral blood. Receptor source: a man aged 45-65 years with acute or convalescent COVID-19. Each CDR3 is given with its conserved first and last residue. D genes are given only for firm matches. Rows may omit the clone size; those that give it use once, few, many or a size class.

TRBJ2-7	TRBV7-2	NA	TRBD2	CASSWLAGVYEQYF	TGTGCCAGCAGCTGGCTAGCGGGAGTCTACGAGCAGTACTTC
TRBJ1-1	TRBV3-1/TRBV3-2	NA	NA	CASSQSRRDTEAFF	TGTGCCAGCAGCCAGAGCCGCAGGGACACTGAAGCTTTCTTT
TRBJ1-3	TRBV5-1	NA	TRBD1	CASGAGTVGNTIYF	TGCGCCAGCGGCGCCGGGACAGTGGGAAACACCATATATTTT
TRBJ1-1	TRBV12-3/TRBV12-4	NA	NA	CASSWAEYTEAFF	TGTGCCAGCAGTTGGGCAGAGTACACTGAAGCTTTCTTT
TRBJ2-3	TRBV10-3	NA	NA	CAISEGLNTDTQYF	TGTGCCATCAGTGAGGGACTGAACACAGATACGCAGTATTTT
TRBJ2-7	TRBV5-4	NA	TRBD1	CASSLGGGQGYEQYF	TGTGCCAGCAGCTTAGGTGGAGGACAGGGCTACGAGCAGTACTTC
TRBJ1-5	TRBV12-3/TRBV12-4	NA	NA	CASSAHNQPQHF	TGTGCCAGCAGTGCACACAATCAGCCCCAGCATTTT
TRBJ2-1	TRBV3-1/TRBV3-2	NA	TRBD2	CASSRPGLAGLEEQFF	TGTGCCAGCAGCCGCCCGGGACTAGCGGGGTTGGAGGAGCAGTTCTTC
TRBJ1-1	TRBV12-3/TRBV12-4	NA	NA	CASSRKSGTEAFF	TGTGCCAGCAGCCGAAAGTCGGGCACTGAAGCTTTCTTT
TRBJ1-2	TRBV12-3/TRBV12-4	NA	NA	CASSFAGSGYTF	TGTGCCAGCAGTTTCGCGGGTAGCGGCTACACCTTC
TRBJ2-1	TRBV7-9	NA	TRBD2	CASSLETSGRGNEQFF	TGTGCCAGCAGCTTAGAAACTAGCGGGAGGGGTAATGAGCAGTTCTTC
TRBJ2-1	TRBV19	NA	NA	CASSTDTISNYEQFF	TGTGCCAGTAGTACTGACACCATATCCAATTATGAGCAGTTCTTC
TRBJ1-1	TRBV29-1	few	NA	CSVEQGRAFF	TGCAGCGTAGAACAGGGCCGCGCTTTCTTT
TRBJ1-1	TRBV27	NA	NA	CASSPAILRVRTEAFF	TGTGCCAGCAGTCCTGCCATTTTGAGGGTCCGCACTGAAGCTTTCTTT
TRBJ2-3	TRBV11-3	NA	TRBD2	CASSLAGTSGRADTQYF	TGTGCCAGCAGCTTAGCAGGGACTAGCGGGAGAGCAGATACGCAGTATTTT
TRBJ2-5	TRBV7-7	few	NA	CASSPPGEWETQYF	TGTGCTAGCAGCCCCCCCGGGGAGTGGGAGACCCAGTACTTC
TRBJ2-2	TRBV3-1/TRBV3-2	once	TRBD1	CASSHPRGQGAYTGELFF	TGTGCCAGCAGCCACCCTCGGGGACAGGGGGCCTACACCGGGGAGCTGTTTTTT
TRBJ2-7	TRBV7-8	NA	TRBD1	CASSLGQGPSYEQYF	TGTGCCAGCAGCTTAGGACAGGGCCCTTCCTACGAGCAGTACTTC
TRBJ1-2	TRBV7-2	NA	TRBD1	CASSLDRVANYGYTF	TGTGCCAGCAGTTTGGACAGGGTAGCTAACTATGGCTACACCTTC
TRBJ2-4	TRBV1	NA	NA	CTSSQDRGSTKNIQYF	TGCACCAGCAGCCAAGACCGAGGGTCGACCAAAAACATTCAGTACTTC
TRBJ1-2	TRBV2	NA	NA	CASSAQGYDGYTF	TGTGCCAGCAGTGCACAGGGTTATGATGGCTACACCTTC
TRBJ1-2	TRBV29-1	NA	NA	CSVRNGGWNYGYTF	TGCAGCGTACGAAACGGGGGGTGGAACTATGGCTACACCTTC
TRBJ2-7	TRBV4-1	NA	NA	CASSQPWRGNYEQYF	TGCGCCAGCAGCCAACCTTGGCGGGGAAACTACGAGCAGTACTTC
TRBJ2-1	TRBV3-1/TRBV3-2	NA	TRBD2	CASSQGSGRERSSSSYNEQFF	TGTGCCAGCAGCCAAGGGTCGGGGCGGGAGCGGAGTTCCAGCTCCTACAATGAGCAGTTCTTC
TRBJ1-6	TRBV4-2	NA	TRBD1	CASSHLDRGGSPLHF	TGTGCCAGCAGCCACCTCGACAGGGGAGGATCACCCCTCCACTTT
TRBJ2-7	TRBV4-1	NA	TRBD1	CASSPEGQGVPYEQYF	TGCGCCAGCAGCCCGGAGGGACAGGGGGTCCCCTACGAGCAGTACTTC
TRBJ1-5	TRBV6-1	NA	NA	CASSDGPHTGQPQHF	TGTGCCAGCAGTGATGGACCGCACACGGGACAGCCCCAGCATTTT
TRBJ2-3	TRBV5-6	NA	NA	CASSLGRQQGQYF	TGTGCCAGCAGCTTGGGGCGTCAACAGGGGCAGTATTTT
TRBJ1-3	TRBV3-1/TRBV3-2	NA	NA	CASSQQVGGTRRDTIYF	TGTGCCAGCAGCCAGCAAGTCGGAGGGACCCGGAGGGACACCATATATTTT
TRBJ1-5	TRBV6-5	NA	TRBD1	CASLQGRHQPQHF	TGTGCCAGTCTACAGGGGCGCCATCAGCCCCAGCATTTT
TRBJ1-1	TRBV6-2/TRBV6-3	NA	NA	CASSYGLQGMNTEAFF	TGTGCCAGCAGTTACGGGCTACAGGGCATGAACACTGAAGCTTTCTTT
TRBJ2-5	TRBV18	once	TRBD1	CASSLPGTVKQETQYF	TGTGCCAGCTCGCTACCGGGGACAGTCAAACAAGAGACCCAGTACTTC
TRBJ1-2	TRBV6-5	NA	NA	CASSYSTGDYGYTF	TGTGCCAGCAGTTATTCGACGGGGGACTATGGCTACACCTTC
TRBJ1-1	TRBV5-1	NA	NA	CASSDQGGGTEAFF	TGCGCCAGCAGCGATCAGGGCGGGGGCACTGAAGCTTTCTTT
TRBJ1-5	TRBV19	once	NA	CASTAGSLKQPQHF	TGTGCCAGTACTGCAGGGTCTCTCAAACAGCCCCAGCATTTT
TRBJ1-6	TRBV5-1	NA	NA	CASSLGSFRGNNSPLHF	TGCGCCAGCAGCTTGGGTTCGTTCCGGGGGAATAATTCACCCCTCCACTTT